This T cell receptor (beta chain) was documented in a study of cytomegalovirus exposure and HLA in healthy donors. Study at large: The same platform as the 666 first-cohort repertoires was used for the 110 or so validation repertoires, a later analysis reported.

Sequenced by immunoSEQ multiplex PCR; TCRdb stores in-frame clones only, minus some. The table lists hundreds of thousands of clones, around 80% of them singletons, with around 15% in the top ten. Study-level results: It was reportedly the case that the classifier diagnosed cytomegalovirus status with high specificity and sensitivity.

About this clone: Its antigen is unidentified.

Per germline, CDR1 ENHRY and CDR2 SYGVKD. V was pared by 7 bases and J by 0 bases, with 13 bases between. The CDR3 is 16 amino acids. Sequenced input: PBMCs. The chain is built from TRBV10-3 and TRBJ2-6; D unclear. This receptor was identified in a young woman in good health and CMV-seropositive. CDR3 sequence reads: CAIMAYLSSGANVLTF. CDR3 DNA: TGTGCCATCATGGCATACCTTAGCTCTGGGGCCAACGTCCTGACTTTC.